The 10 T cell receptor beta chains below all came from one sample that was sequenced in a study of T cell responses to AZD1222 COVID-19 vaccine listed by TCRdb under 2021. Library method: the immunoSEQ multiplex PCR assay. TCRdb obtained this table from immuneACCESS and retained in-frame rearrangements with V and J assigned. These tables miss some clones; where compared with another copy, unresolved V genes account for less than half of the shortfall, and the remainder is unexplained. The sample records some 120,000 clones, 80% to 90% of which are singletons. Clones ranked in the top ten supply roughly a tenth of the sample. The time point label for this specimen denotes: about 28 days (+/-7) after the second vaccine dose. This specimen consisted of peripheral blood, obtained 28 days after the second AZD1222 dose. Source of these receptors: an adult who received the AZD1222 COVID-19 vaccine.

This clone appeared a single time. The CDR3 sequence: CASSLVSYNSPLHF. CDR3 nucleotide sequence: TGTGCCAGCAGCCTGGTCTCCTATAATTCACCCCTCCACTTT. V usage is TRBV5-4 and J usage is TRBJ1-6, with no clear D. V was trimmed by 4 bases and J by 0 bases, leaving 5 bases between them. CDR3 length: 14 residues. CDR1 and CDR2 (germline): SGHNT, YYREEE (reference sequence).

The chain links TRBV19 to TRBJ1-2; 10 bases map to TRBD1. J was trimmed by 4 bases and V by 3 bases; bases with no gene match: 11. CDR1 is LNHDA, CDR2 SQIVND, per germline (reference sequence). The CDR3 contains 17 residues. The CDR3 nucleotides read TGTGCCAGTAGTATGGCGGGACAGGGGTATGGGGGCTATGGCTACACCTTC. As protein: CASSMAGQGYGGYGYTF.

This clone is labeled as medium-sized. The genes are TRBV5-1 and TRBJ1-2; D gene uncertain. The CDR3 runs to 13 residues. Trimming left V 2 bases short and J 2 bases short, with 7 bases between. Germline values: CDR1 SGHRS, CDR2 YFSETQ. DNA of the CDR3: TGCGCCAGCAGCTTTCCCGAGAACTATGGCTACACCTTC. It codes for CASSFPENYGYTF.

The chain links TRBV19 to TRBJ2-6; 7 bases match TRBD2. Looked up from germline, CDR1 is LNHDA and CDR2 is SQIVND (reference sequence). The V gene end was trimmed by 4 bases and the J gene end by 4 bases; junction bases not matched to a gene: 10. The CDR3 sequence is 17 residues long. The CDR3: CASSNGVAGLGANVLTF. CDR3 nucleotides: TGTGCCAGTAGTAATGGGGTAGCGGGTCTGGGGGCCAACGTCCTGACTTTC.

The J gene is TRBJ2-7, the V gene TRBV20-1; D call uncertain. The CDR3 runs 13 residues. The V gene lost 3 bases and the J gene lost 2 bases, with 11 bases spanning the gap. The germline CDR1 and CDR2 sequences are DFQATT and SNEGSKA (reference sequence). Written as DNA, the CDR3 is TGCAGTGCTAGTCCCAGGCCTCCCTACGAGCAGTACTTC. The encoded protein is CSASPRPPYEQYF.

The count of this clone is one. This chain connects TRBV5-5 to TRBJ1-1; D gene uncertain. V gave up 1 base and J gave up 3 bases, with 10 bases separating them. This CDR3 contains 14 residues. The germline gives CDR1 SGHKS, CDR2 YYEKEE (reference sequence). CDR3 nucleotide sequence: TGTGCCAGCAGCTTGAGTGGCAAATACACTGAAGCTTTCTTT. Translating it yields CASSLSGKYTEAFF.

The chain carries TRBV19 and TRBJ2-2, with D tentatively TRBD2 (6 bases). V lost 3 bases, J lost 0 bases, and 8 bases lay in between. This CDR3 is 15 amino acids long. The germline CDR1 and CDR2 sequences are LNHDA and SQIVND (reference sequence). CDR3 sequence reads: CASSMIAANTGELFF. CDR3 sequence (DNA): TGTGCCAGTAGTATGATAGCGGCGAACACCGGGGAGCTGTTTTTT.

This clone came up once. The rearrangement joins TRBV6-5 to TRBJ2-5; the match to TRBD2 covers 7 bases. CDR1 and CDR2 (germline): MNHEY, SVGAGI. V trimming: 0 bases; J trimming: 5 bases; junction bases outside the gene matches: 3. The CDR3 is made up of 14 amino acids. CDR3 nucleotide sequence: TGTGCCAGCAGTTACTCCGGACTAGAGGAGACCCAGTACTTC. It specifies CASSYSGLEETQYF.

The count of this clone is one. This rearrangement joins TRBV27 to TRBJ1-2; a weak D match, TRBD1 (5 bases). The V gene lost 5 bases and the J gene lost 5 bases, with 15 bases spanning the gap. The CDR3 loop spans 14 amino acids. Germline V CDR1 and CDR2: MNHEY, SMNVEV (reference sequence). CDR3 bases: TGTGCCAGCAGTGGGGACCCCTCTGAGTATGGCTACACCTTC. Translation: CASSGDPSEYGYTF.

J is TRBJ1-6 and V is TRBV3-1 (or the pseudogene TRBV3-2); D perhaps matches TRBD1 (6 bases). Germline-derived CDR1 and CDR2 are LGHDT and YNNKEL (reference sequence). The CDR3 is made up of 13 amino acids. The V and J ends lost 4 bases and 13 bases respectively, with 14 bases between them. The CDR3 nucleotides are TGTGCCAGCAGCCTGGCGGGGGGGGCCCCCCTCCACTTT. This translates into CASSLAGGAPLHF.